Listed here are 11 T cell receptor beta chains from one sample, sequenced in a study of blood T cell repertoires in COVID-19. Some clones are missing from TCRdb's copy, which holds only in-frame ones; the method was immunoSEQ multiplex PCR. The sample includes 250,000 or so clones, about 88% seen only once; the top ten take 4% to 5%. Sequencing used peripheral blood. All receptors come from a woman between 35 and 50 years old who had recovered from COVID-19.

J is TRBJ1-1 and V is TRBV6-5; the match to TRBD1 covers 10 bases. Germline lookup yields CDR1 MNHEY and CDR2 SVGAGI. The trim removed 7 bases at V and 3 bases at J, leaving 8 bases unmatched. The CDR3 covers 15 residues. As DNA, the CDR3 is TGTGCCAGCATTAAGGACAGGGGGATGTACACTGAAGCTTTCTTT. Translating it yields CASIKDRGMYTEAFF.

J is TRBJ1-4 and V is TRBV5-4; D is possibly TRBD1 (5 bases). CDR1 and CDR2 (germline): SGHNT, YYREEE (reference sequence). The ends were cut back, 4 bases at V and 3 bases at J, with 13 bases in the middle. CDR3 length: 15 amino acids. CDR3 protein: CASSGRDGSNEKLFF. For the CDR3, the DNA is TGTGCCAGCAGCGGGAGGGACGGTTCTAATGAAAAACTGTTTTTT.

The rearrangement links TRBV21-1 to TRBJ2-3; the table's D call, TRBD2, has no DNA check behind it. TRBV21-1 is assigned pseudogene status. This CDR3 is built from 19 residues. The CDR3 here is CASSKDGWGLEIHTDTQYF. The CDR3 nucleotides are TGTGCCAGCAGCAAAGACGGTTGGGGACTAGAAATACACACAGATACGCAGTATTTT.

The chain carries TRBV10-3 and TRBJ2-7; D unclear. Trimming stripped 7 bases from V and 2 bases from J, with 15 bases between. CDR1 ENHRY and CDR2 SYGVKD come from the germline V gene. The CDR3 runs 14 residues. The CDR3 sequence: CAITSPDTAYEQYF. The CDR3, as DNA: TGTGCCATCACGTCCCCCGACACCGCCTACGAGCAGTACTTC.

The V gene is TRBV19, the J gene TRBJ2-5; the match to TRBD2 covers 9 bases. The junction had 7 bases not matched to a gene; V was cut back by 5 bases and J by 3 bases. The length of the CDR3 is 15 residues. The germline V gene has CDR1 LNHDA and CDR2 SQIVND (reference sequence). DNA of the CDR3: TGTGCCAGTAGTTTGTCTAGCGGGGACGAAGAGACCCAGTACTTC. It encodes CASSLSSGDEETQYF.

V is TRBV4-1 and J is TRBJ1-6, with TRBD1 identical over 9 bases. The CDR3 spans 15 residues. Looked up from germline, CDR1 is MGHRA and CDR2 is YSYEKL. The J segment lost 10 bases and the V segment lost 4 bases, leaving 8 bases of the junction unmatched. CDR3 sequence (DNA): TGCGCCAGCAGCCTGGGAGGACAGGGGTGGTCACCCCTCCACTTT. Translation gives CASSLGGQGWSPLHF.

This chain joins TRBV4-1 and TRBJ2-5, with a weak D call TRBD2 (6 bases). Germline-derived CDR1 and CDR2 are MGHRA and YSYEKL. V lost 4 bases and J 0 bases, leaving 12 bases between the germline ends. This CDR3 is built from 15 residues. CDR3: CASSRLGSNQETQYF. DNA of the CDR3: TGCGCCAGCAGCCGTCTCGGGAGTAACCAAGAGACCCAGTACTTC.

The V gene is TRBV11-3, the J gene TRBJ2-5; 8 bases are shared with TRBD1. Germline V CDR1 and CDR2: SGHNT, YENEEA. The CDR3 has 14 amino acids. Trimming took 4 bases from V and 1 from J; bases not matched to a gene: 2. This CDR3 reads CASSSTGVQETQYF. The CDR3 nucleotides read TGTGCCAGCAGCTCGACAGGGGTCCAAGAGACCCAGTACTTC.

This sequence joins TRBV21-1 and TRBJ2-7; TRBD2 reflects the table's D call only, with no check against the DNA. TRBV21-1 represents a pseudogene. The CDR3 covers 14 residues. The CDR3 nucleotides are TGTGCCAGCAGCAAAGTGGACTTCCCCTACGAGCAGTACGTC. Protein product: CASSKVDFPYEQYV.

J is TRBJ2-2 and V is TRBV5-1; maybe TRBD2 (6 bases). The CDR3 contains 18 residues. The germline V gene encodes CDR1 SGHRS and CDR2 YFSETQ. Trimming removed 0 bases from V and 0 bases from J, with 15 bases in between. The CDR3 spells CASSLAGVWGANTGELFF. For the CDR3, the DNA is TGCGCCAGCAGCTTGGCGGGAGTGTGGGGGGCGAACACCGGGGAGCTGTTTTTT.

The chain couples TRBV11-2 to TRBJ2-7, with 10 bases matching TRBD1. Germline trimming cut 5 bases from V and 0 bases from J; bases unmatched to any gene: 10. Per germline, CDR1 SGHAT and CDR2 FQNNGV. CDR3 length equals 17 residues. The CDR3 loop is CASSRRGGTGASYEQYF. The CDR3 coding sequence is TGTGCCAGCAGCCGCAGGGGCGGGACAGGGGCCTCCTACGAGCAGTACTTC.